These 26 T cell receptor beta chains originate from one sample sequenced in a study of a mutant IDH1 vaccine in newly diagnosed glioma. Their target antigens are unknown. This table comes from immunoSEQ multiplex PCR, and its TCRdb copy is limited to in-frame clones, with some not included. Among about 27,000 clones, 77% were seen once, and the ten largest hold less than 9.5%. Time point defined: week 5, during vaccination. Doses consisted of 300 ug of mutant IDH1 20-mer peptide each, paired with topical imiquimod. The source was PBMCs, collected from a glioma patient whose treatment included an IDH1 peptide vaccine. The receptors here all came from a man aged 40-50 years with glioma.

The chain uses TRBV7-8 and TRBJ2-2; 7 bases are shared with TRBD1. The germline gives CDR1 SGHVS, CDR2 FQNEAQ. V shed 5 bases and J 5 bases; nucleotides not matched to a gene: 5. The CDR3 has 14 amino acids. The CDR3 nucleotides are TGTGCCAGCAGCGTGACAGGGTCAACCGGGGAGCTGTTTTTT. Translation: CASSVTGSTGELFF. The variable domain in full, completed from reference TRBV7-8 and TRBJ2-2, reads GAGVSQSPRYKVAKRGQDVALRCDPISGHVSLFWYQQALGQGPEFLTYFQNEAQLDKSGLPSDRFFAERPEGSVSTLKIQRTQQEDSAVYLCASSVTGSTGELFFGEGSRLTVL.

The gene calls are TRBV7-9 and TRBJ1-2; D call uncertain. The germline gives CDR1 SEHNR, CDR2 FQNEAQ (reference sequence). Trimming took 3 bases from V and 8 from J, leaving 19 bases between them. The CDR3 is made up of 15 amino acids. CDR3 in DNA: TGTGCCAGCAGCTTTGTGGGCTCTCGAATGGGGGGCTACACCTTC. This codes for CASSFVGSRMGGYTF.

CDR3: CASGGTQTGEKLFF. CDR3 coding DNA: TGTGCCAGCGGAGGCACTCAAACGGGTGAAAAACTGTTTTTT. The rearrangement links TRBV6-5 to TRBJ1-4; D remains unclear. Germline V gives CDR1 MNHEY, CDR2 SVGAGI. The CDR3 extends over 14 amino acids. Deletions cut 8 bases from V and 7 bases from J, with 17 bases between.

V usage is TRBV28 and J usage is TRBJ2-4; D is possibly TRBD1 (6 bases). The CDR3 loop spans 14 amino acids. CDR1 and CDR2 from the germline V gene are MDHEN and SYDVKM. V lost 6 bases to trimming and J lost 8 bases, with 17 bases between them. Here the CDR3 reads CASRPPGVGHIQYF. The CDR3 DNA sequence: TGTGCCAGCAGACCTCCAGGGGTAGGACACATTCAGTACTTC. Full variable domain (remainder filled in from reference TRBV28 and TRBJ2-4): DVKVTQSSRYLVKRTGEKVFLECVQDMDHENMFWYRQDPGLGLRLIYFSYDVKMKEKGDIPEGYSVSREKKERFSLILESASTNQTSMYLCASRPPGVGHIQYFGAGTRLSVL.

This clone was picked up one time. V is TRBV10-2 and J is TRBJ2-3; D possibly matches TRBD1 or TRBD2 (6 bases each). Germline loops: CDR1 WSHSY, CDR2 SAAADI. Trimming took off 4 bases at V and 7 bases at J, with 21 bases between the two ends. The CDR3 totals 16 residues. The chain's CDR3 is CASSVIGGPGDHTQYF. As DNA, the CDR3 is TGCGCCAGCAGTGTGATCGGGGGCCCCGGGGATCATACGCAGTATTTT.

This rearrangement joins TRBV11-2 to TRBJ1-1; no clear D. The CDR3 covers 13 residues. V lost 2 bases to trimming and J lost 3 bases, with 7 bases between them. Per germline, CDR1 SGHAT and CDR2 FQNNGV. CDR3 in DNA: TGTGCCAGCAGCTTAAGACTTGACACTGAAGCTTTCTTT. Residues: CASSLRLDTEAFF.

In its sample, this clone was seen a few times. The V call is TRBV5-6, the J call TRBJ2-2, with TRBD2 identical over 10 bases. This CDR3 has 18 amino acids. The V segment lost 1 base and the J segment 8 bases; nucleotides outside the gene matches: 14. Germline CDR1 is SGHDT and CDR2 is YYEEEE. CDR3 in amino acids: CASSLREGTSARRGELFF. The CDR3 DNA reads as TGTGCCAGCAGCTTGAGGGAAGGGACTAGCGCGCGTCGGGGGGAGCTGTTTTTT. The variable domain in full, with the rest retrieved from reference TRBV5-6 and TRBJ2-2, is DAGVTQSPTHLIKTRGQQVTLRCSPKSGHDTVSWYQQALGQGPQFIFQYYEEEERQRGNFPDRFSGHQFPNYSSELNVNALLLGDSALYLCASSLREGTSARRGELFFGEGSRLTVL.

This clone was detected only a few times. The chain links TRBV6-1 to TRBJ2-7, with TRBD2 matching 7 bases. Germline CDR1 MNHNS, CDR2 SASEGT. This CDR3 spans 14 amino acids. The V segment lost 4 bases and the J segment 1 base; nucleotides outside the gene matches: 4. CDR3 sequence reads: CASSVRTSSYEQYF. CDR3 DNA sequence: TGTGCCAGCAGTGTCCGGACTAGTTCCTACGAGCAGTACTTC.

The chain recombines TRBV6-1 with TRBJ1-2; 8 nucleotides agree with TRBD1. The junction had 8 bases not matched to a gene; V was cut back by 6 bases and J by 5 bases. The CDR3 is 14 amino acids. CDR1 MNHNS and CDR2 SASEGT come from the germline V gene. CDR3 loop: CASSPPGGRYGYTF. In DNA, the CDR3 is TGTGCCAGCAGCCCCCCAGGGGGCCGGTATGGCTACACCTTC.

This clone was seen a handful of times. The chain is built from TRBV7-9 and TRBJ1-1, with D hard to call. The ends were cut back, 5 bases at V and 0 bases at J, with 16 bases in the middle. Per germline, CDR1 SEHNR and CDR2 FQNEAQ (reference sequence). The CDR3 runs 16 residues. CDR3 nucleotides: TGTGCCAGCAGCCCCGGGCCGATACAGATGAACACTGAAGCTTTCTTT. Its translation: CASSPGPIQMNTEAFF.

The chain couples TRBV19 to TRBJ2-1, with 10 bases that match TRBD2. The trim removed 1 base at V and 8 bases at J, leaving 5 bases unmatched. The CDR3 runs to 15 residues. The germline V gene has CDR1 LNHDA and CDR2 SQIVND (reference sequence). The CDR3: CASSIGAGGRYEQFF. As DNA, the CDR3 is TGTGCCAGTAGTATAGGAGCGGGAGGGAGGTATGAGCAGTTCTTC.

This rearrangement joins TRBV7-9 to TRBJ2-5; no clear D. The J call may be mistaken, given a closer DNA end match to TRBJ2-7. This CDR3 has 13 amino acids. Germline V gives CDR1 SEHNR, CDR2 FQNEAQ (reference sequence). The CDR3 nucleotides read TGTGCCAGCAGCTCCAAAGGACCCTACGAGCAGTACTTC. Translating it yields CASSSKGPYEQYF.

The chain carries TRBV15 and TRBJ2-1; TRBD2 matches at 15 bases. Looked up from germline, CDR1 is LNHNV and CDR2 is YYDKDF (reference sequence). The CDR3 is made up of 16 amino acids. Losses at the gene ends were 1 base for V and 11 bases for J; bases not matched to a gene: 6. The CDR3 region is CATSRGGTSGRIQQFF. The CDR3, as DNA: TGTGCCACCAGCAGAGGTGGGACTAGCGGGAGGATCCAGCAGTTCTTC.

The gene calls are TRBV6-5 and TRBJ2-1; D not resolved. V was cut by 3 bases and J by 5 bases, with 8 bases left in between. The CDR3 length is 13 residues. The germline V gene encodes CDR1 MNHEY and CDR2 SVGAGI. The CDR3 region has the DNA TGTGCCAGCAGTTATGGGGTCAACAATGAGCAGTTCTTC. Its protein product is CASSYGVNNEQFF.

The CDR3, as DNA: TGCGCCAGCAGGCCCATTACCTCTGGGGCCAACGTCCTGACTTTC. It encodes CASRPITSGANVLTF. This sequence joins TRBV5-1 and TRBJ2-6; unclear D gene. CDR3 length equals 15 residues. V gave up 5 bases and J gave up 0 bases, with 9 bases separating them. Germline lookup yields CDR1 SGHRS and CDR2 YFSETQ.

The chain couples TRBV7-2 to TRBJ2-5; 11 nucleotides match TRBD2. CDR3 length: 17 residues. Looked up from germline, CDR1 is SGHTA and CDR2 is FQGNSA. V shed 0 bases, J shed 2 bases, and the junction held 5 bases outside the gene matches. DNA for the CDR3: TGTGCCAGCAGCTTAGCGAGACTAGCGGGACGGCAAGAGACCCAGTACTTC. This encodes CASSLARLAGRQETQYF.

The gene calls are TRBV18 and TRBJ1-2; 9 positions agree with TRBD1. The J segment lost 3 bases and the V segment lost 4 bases, leaving 6 bases of the junction unmatched. Germline-derived CDR1 and CDR2 are KGHSH and LQKENI. The CDR3 has 15 amino acids. The CDR3 spells CASSRRTGVYYGYTF. The DNA for the CDR3 is TGTGCCAGCTCACGGCGGACAGGGGTCTACTATGGCTACACCTTC.

The J gene is TRBJ2-7, the V gene TRBV4-1; a possible D gene is TRBD2 (5 bases). The germline V and J ends were trimmed by 4 bases and 5 bases, with 9 bases remaining between them. The germline CDR1 and CDR2 sequences are MGHRA and YSYEKL. The CDR3 has 12 amino acids. The CDR3 DNA sequence: TGCGCCAGCAGCCGCGAGGGCCACGAGCAGTACTTC. It codes for CASSREGHEQYF.

The chain has TRBV2 and TRBJ2-3; TRBD2 aligns across 7 bases. V was clipped by 1 base and J by 3 bases; unmatched bases: 4. This CDR3 is 15 amino acids long. In germline, CDR1 is SNHLY, CDR2 FYNNEI. The CDR3 sequence: CASSEGGSGTDTQYF. For the CDR3, the DNA is TGTGCCAGCAGTGAAGGTGGTAGCGGGACAGATACGCAGTATTTT.

The gene calls are TRBV18 and TRBJ2-3; 8 positions agree with TRBD1. V gave up 4 bases and J gave up 5 bases; unmatched junction bases: 5. Looked up from germline, CDR1 is KGHSH and CDR2 is LQKENI. The CDR3 sequence is 14 residues long. The CDR3 sequence: CASSLGTGLDTQYF. CDR3 coding DNA: TGTGCCAGCTCACTCGGGACAGGATTAGATACGCAGTATTTT.

V is TRBV19 and J is TRBJ1-5; 8 bases are shared with TRBD1. The ends lost 7 bases at V and 2 bases at J; junction bases unmatched: 7. Germline values: CDR1 LNHDA, CDR2 SQIVND (reference sequence). The CDR3 is made up of 15 amino acids. The CDR3, as DNA: TGTGCCAGTATTGGACAGGGCTGGGGCAATCAGCCCCAGCATTTT. Translated, it gives CASIGQGWGNQPQHF.

The rearrangement uses TRBV6-4 and TRBJ2-1, with D possibly TRBD1 on 6 matching bases. The germline V gene encodes CDR1 MRHNA and CDR2 SNTAGT. Deletions cut 3 bases from V and 4 bases from J, with 7 bases between. This CDR3 contains 13 residues. The DNA for the CDR3 is TGTGCCAGCAGTGATAGGGGGTACAATGAGCAGTTCTTC. As protein: CASSDRGYNEQFF.

The V gene is TRBV2, the J gene TRBJ1-5, with TRBD1 as a possible D gene (6 bases). Per germline, CDR1 SNHLY and CDR2 FYNNEI. This CDR3 comprises 15 residues. Between the trimmed V and J ends, which lost 2 bases and 6 bases, there was a span of 14 bases. The CDR3 loop is CASSETHRVGQPQHF. The DNA of the CDR3 is TGTGCCAGCAGTGAAACTCACAGGGTTGGTCAGCCCCAGCATTTT.

V and J are TRBV5-6 and TRBJ2-1, with 7 bases that match TRBD2. The CDR3 is 16 amino acids. The V segment lost 3 bases and the J segment 2 bases; nucleotides outside the gene matches: 8. Germline V lookup: CDR1 SGHDT, CDR2 YYEEEE. The CDR3 DNA follows: TGTGCCAGCAGCTCGCTTCCTAGCGGTACCTACAATGAGCAGTTCTTC. The encoded protein is CASSSLPSGTYNEQFF.

The rearrangement uses TRBV7-9 and TRBJ2-7; D tentatively fits TRBD1 or TRBD2 (6 bases each). The V end lost 4 bases, the J end lost 7 bases, and 17 bases lay between the germline ends. This CDR3 has 14 residues. From germline, CDR1 is SEHNR and CDR2 FQNEAQ (reference sequence). The CDR3 region has the DNA TGTGCCAGCAGCTCACCGGGGGCGCCGAGGGAGCAGTACGTC. This encodes CASSSPGAPREQYV.

The V call is TRBV5-1, the J call TRBJ1-1, with TRBD1 as a possible D gene (5 bases). There are 14 residues in the CDR3. V lost 0 bases, J lost 4 bases, and 10 bases lay in between. Looked up from germline, CDR1 is SGHRS and CDR2 is YFSETQ. The CDR3 nucleotides are TGCGCCAGCAGCTTGGAAGGGAGGGGCACTGAAGCTTTCTTT. It yields the protein CASSLEGRGTEAFF.